Each of the 3 T cell receptor beta chains below was sequenced from the same sample in a study of cytomegalovirus exposure and HLA in healthy donors. Use of 60 Vbeta and 13 Jbeta primers characterized the PCR. Measured with immunoSEQ multiplex PCR; TCRdb has only the in-frame clones, and not every one. The table lists around 40,000 clones, 55% to 75% of them singletons, with around 3.5% in the top ten. The sequencing sample was made of PBMCs. All receptors come from a woman younger than 45 in good health and CMV-seronegative.

The chain combines TRBV2 with TRBJ2-5, with 7 bases lining up with TRBD2. CDR1 and CDR2 (germline): SNHLY, FYNNEI. This CDR3 is 14 amino acids long. J gave up 2 bases and V 6 bases, and 6 bases lay outside the gene matches. CDR3 loop: CASRTGEGQETQYF. DNA for the CDR3: TGTGCCAGCAGAACCGGGGAGGGGCAAGAGACCCAGTACTTC. The variable domain in full, completed from reference TRBV2 and TRBJ2-5, reads EPEVTQTPSHQVTQMGQEVILRCVPISNHLYFYWYRQILGQKVEFLVSFYNNEISEKSEIFDDQFSVERPDGSNFTLKIRSTKLEDSAMYFCASRTGEGQETQYFGPGTRLLVL.

The chain links TRBV7-9 to TRBJ1-1; 9 positions agree with TRBD1. The CDR3 runs to 15 residues. V was clipped by 5 bases and J by 0 bases; unmatched bases: 4. The germline CDR1 and CDR2 sequences are SEHNR and FQNEAQ (reference sequence). The CDR3 nucleotides read TGTGCCAGCAGCCCTGGACAGGGGATGAACACTGAAGCTTTCTTT. Amino acids: CASSPGQGMNTEAFF.

The J gene is TRBJ2-7, the V gene TRBV6-1; D is possibly TRBD1 (6 bases). The CDR3 consists of 13 residues. From germline, CDR1 is MNHNS and CDR2 SASEGT. The V end lost 6 bases, the J end lost 3 bases, and 12 bases lay between the germline ends. CDR3 nucleotides: TGTGCCAGCAGCCCCCGGGACAACTACGAGCAGTACTTC. This codes for CASSPRDNYEQYF.